These 15 T cell receptor beta chains came from one sample sequenced in a study of blood T cell repertoires in COVID-19 (dated by TCRdb to 2020 to 2021). To prepare the library, the immunoSEQ multiplex PCR assay was applied. Drawn from immuneACCESS, this table holds only the in-frame rearrangements with V and J called that TCRdb kept. Clones are partly lost; checked studies trace under half to an unresolved V gene and leave the rest unexplained. The sample profile shows 80,000 or so clones; around 81% of them were found once. The top ten clonotypes cover about 45% of the sample. Sequencing input: peripheral blood. The receptor source for this set is a man aged 80 or over with acute or convalescent COVID-19.

The CDR3 DNA reads as TGTGCCAGCAGTTACGTGAGGACAGGTAGCACAGATACGCAGTATTTT. Translating gives CASSYVRTGSTDTQYF. J is TRBJ2-3 and V is TRBV6-2 or TRBV6-3; 7 bases are shared with TRBD1. CDR3 length: 16 residues. J lost 0 bases, V lost 2 bases, and 5 bases had no gene match. Germline V gives CDR1 MNHEY, CDR2 SVGEGT.

The rearrangement uses TRBV29-1 and TRBJ2-7; possible D gene TRBD1, 5 bases. With 2 bases removed from V and 0 bases from J, the gap between germline ends came to 11 bases. The CDR3 contains 14 residues. The V gene's germline CDR1 is SQVTM and CDR2 ANQGSEA. CDR3 bases: TGCAGCGTTGAAAGGGCAGGGAACTCCTACGAGCAGTACTTC. Its translation is CSVERAGNSYEQYF.

The chain joins TRBV23-1 to TRBJ2-1; 10 bases line up with TRBD2. TRBV23-1 is identified as an open reading frame with a role that is uncertain. V gave up 4 bases and J gave up 7 bases; unmatched junction bases: 10. The CDR3 covers 16 residues. In DNA form, the CDR3 reads TGCGCCAGCAGTCGATATGTTACTAGCGGGGAAAATGAGCAGTTCTTC. As protein: CASSRYVTSGENEQFF.

The chain is built from TRBV4-3 and TRBJ2-2, with TRBD2 as a possible D gene (5 bases). This CDR3 is built from 16 residues. V lost 4 bases, J lost 1 base, and 13 bases lay in between. Germline V gene lookup returns CDR1 LGHNA and CDR2 YSLEER. CDR3 amino acids: CASSPGRAGNTGELFF. CDR3 DNA sequence: TGCGCCAGCAGCCCAGGACGGGCGGGGAACACCGGGGAGCTGTTTTTT.

This chain connects TRBV6-5 to TRBJ1-5, with 9 bases aligning to TRBD1. The trim removed 5 bases at V and 8 bases at J, leaving 7 bases unmatched. Looked up from germline, CDR1 is MNHEY and CDR2 is SVGAGI. CDR3 length equals 14 residues. For the CDR3, the DNA is TGTGCCAGCAGTCGCGGACAGGGGAAGAAGCCCCAGCATTTT. This translates into CASSRGQGKKPQHF.

V gene TRBV10-3 combines with J gene TRBJ1-2; no clear D gene. This CDR3 is built from 12 residues. Germline CDR1 ENHRY, CDR2 SYGVKD. V was clipped by 2 bases and J by 4 bases, with 5 bases between them. In DNA, the CDR3 is TGTGCCATCAGTGAGAGCACCTATGGCTACACCTTC. Encoded protein: CAISESTYGYTF.

The chain has TRBV11-2 and TRBJ2-7; no reliable D call. The CDR3 extends over 14 amino acids. CDR1 is SGHAT and CDR2 is FQNNGV in the germline V gene. The V end was cut by 2 bases, the J end by 3 bases, with 11 bases between. The CDR3 sequence is CASSLIPGDYEQYF. CDR3 nucleotides: TGTGCCAGCAGCTTAATTCCCGGAGACTACGAGCAGTACTTC.

This chain joins TRBV10-3 and TRBJ1-1; D is perhaps TRBD1 (5 bases). This CDR3 has 12 residues. CDR1 is ENHRY and CDR2 is SYGVKD in the germline V gene. Trimming pared 6 bases from V and 6 bases from J, leaving 11 bases between. As DNA, the CDR3 is TGTGCCATCAGCCGGGGGGACCCTGAAGCTTTCTTT. Translation: CAISRGDPEAFF.

The chain joins TRBV23-1 to TRBJ1-6, with D perhaps matching TRBD1 (6 bases). TRBV23-1 is marked as an open reading frame, function uncertain. The CDR3 loop spans 15 amino acids. V was pared by 8 bases and J by 0 bases, with 11 bases between. CDR3 sequence: CASLDRSSYNSPLHF. The CDR3 DNA sequence: TGCGCCAGCCTAGACAGGAGCTCCTATAATTCACCCCTCCACTTT.

This chain joins TRBV15 and TRBJ2-2, with TRBD2 matching over 14 bases. The CDR3 has 19 residues. Per germline, CDR1 LNHNV and CDR2 YYDKDF (reference sequence). V shed 3 bases and J 6 bases; nucleotides not matched to a gene: 12. CDR3 nucleotides: TGTGCCACCAGCAGCCGCGAGGCCCTGACTAGCGGGAGGGCCGGGGAGCTGTTTTTT. This sequence encodes CATSSREALTSGRAGELFF.

The rearrangement joins TRBV7-2 to TRBJ2-7; D is undetermined. The V gene's germline CDR1 is SGHTA and CDR2 FQGNSA. Trimming shortened V by 1 base and J by 0 bases, and 10 bases separated the two germline ends. This CDR3 region has 15 residues. CDR3 protein: CASSLDRYSSYEQYF. In DNA, the CDR3 is TGTGCCAGCAGCTTAGACCGTTACTCCTCCTACGAGCAGTACTTC.

The chain uses TRBV4-1 and TRBJ2-5; 8 positions match TRBD2. Unmatched junction bases numbered 7, after V lost 2 bases and J lost 2 bases. Per germline, CDR1 MGHRA and CDR2 YSYEKL. The length of the CDR3 is 16 residues. The chain's CDR3 is CASSQSTGTRQETQYF. The CDR3 nucleotides read TGCGCCAGCAGCCAATCGACCGGGACTAGACAAGAGACCCAGTACTTC.

The rearrangement joins TRBV9 to TRBJ1-2, with 9 bases identical to TRBD1. V shed 3 bases, J shed 11 bases, and the junction held 14 bases outside the gene matches. This CDR3 has 15 amino acids. Germline CDR1 and CDR2: SGDLS and YYNGEE. The CDR3 reads CASSAIRGGQGIYTF. The CDR3, as DNA: TGTGCCAGCAGCGCTATAAGGGGGGGACAGGGAATATACACCTTC.

This clone was seen a handful of times. The J gene is TRBJ1-5, the V gene TRBV6-5; TRBD1 is a possible D gene (6 bases). This CDR3 is 15 amino acids long. In germline, CDR1 is MNHEY, CDR2 SVGAGI. V was cut by 4 bases and J by 7 bases, with 17 bases left in between. The CDR3 reads CASSWDNRPGQPQHF. CDR3 coding DNA: TGTGCCAGCAGTTGGGACAACCGACCAGGCCAGCCCCAGCATTTT.

The rearrangement joins TRBV30 to TRBJ1-2; D call uncertain. Germline-derived CDR1 and CDR2 are GTSNPN and SVGIG (reference sequence). This CDR3 is built from 18 residues. The V end lost 5 bases, the J end lost 8 bases, and 33 bases lay between the germline ends. The CDR3 is CAWSMTRVSYQVVAGYTF. The CDR3 coding sequence is TGTGCCTGGTCTATGACACGCGTTTCTTATCAGGTTGTTGCAGGCTACACCTTC.